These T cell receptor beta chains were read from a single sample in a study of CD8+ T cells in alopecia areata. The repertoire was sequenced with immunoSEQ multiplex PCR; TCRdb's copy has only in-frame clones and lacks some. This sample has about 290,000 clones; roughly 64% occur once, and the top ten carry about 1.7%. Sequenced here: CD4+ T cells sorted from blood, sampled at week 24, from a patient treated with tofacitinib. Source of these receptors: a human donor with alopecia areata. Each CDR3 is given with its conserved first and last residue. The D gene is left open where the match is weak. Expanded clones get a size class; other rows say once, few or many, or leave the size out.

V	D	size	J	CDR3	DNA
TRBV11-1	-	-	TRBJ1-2	CASSLYGQTYGYTF	TGTGCCAGCAGCTTGTACGGACAGACCTATGGCTACACCTTC
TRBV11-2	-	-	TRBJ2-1	CASSPGGDRAFISEFF	TGTGCCAGCAGCCCGGGGGGGGACAGGGCCTTCATCAGTGAGTTCTTC
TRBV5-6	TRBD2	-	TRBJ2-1	CASSLVTSGVIYNEQFF	TGTGCCAGCAGCTTGGTGACTAGCGGGGTCATCTACAATGAGCAGTTCTTC
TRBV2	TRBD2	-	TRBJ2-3	CASLRGGGTDTQYF	TGTGCCAGTCTCCGGGGGGGTGGCACAGATACGCAGTATTTT
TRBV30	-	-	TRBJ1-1	CAWSLSRATEAFF	TGTGCCTGGAGTCTTAGCAGGGCCACTGAAGCTTTCTTT
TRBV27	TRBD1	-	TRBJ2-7	CASSLSGTGAYEQYF	TGTGCCAGCAGTTTATCCGGGACAGGGGCCTACGAGCAGTACTTC
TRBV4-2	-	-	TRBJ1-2	CASSHGENYGYTF	TGTGCCAGCAGCCACGGGGAGAACTATGGCTACACCTTC
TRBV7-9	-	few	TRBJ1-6	CASSQDLPLHF	TGTGCCAGCAGTCAGGATTTGCCCCTCCACTTT
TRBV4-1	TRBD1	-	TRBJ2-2	CARGFWTGDTGELFF	TGCGCCAGGGGTTTTTGGACAGGGGACACCGGGGAGCTGTTTTTT
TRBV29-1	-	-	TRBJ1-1	CTVGVLNTEAFF	TGCACCGTGGGGGTCTTGAACACTGAAGCTTTCTTT
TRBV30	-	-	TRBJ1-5	CAWSFSEPGGNQPQHF	TGTGCCTGGAGTTTTTCCGAACCGGGAGGCAATCAGCCCCAGCATTTT
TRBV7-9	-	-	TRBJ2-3	CASSLEGRESDTQYF	TGTGCCAGCAGCTTAGAGGGCAGGGAATCAGATACGCAGTATTTT
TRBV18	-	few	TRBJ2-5	CASSLGLEETQYF	TGTGCCAGCTCACTTGGACTGGAAGAGACCCAGTACTTC
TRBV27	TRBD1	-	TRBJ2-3	CASRFDRAADTQYF	TGTGCCAGCAGGTTCGACAGGGCCGCAGATACGCAGTATTTT
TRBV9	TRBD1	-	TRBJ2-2	CASSVRTGNTGELFF	TGTGCCAGCAGCGTACGGACAGGGAACACCGGGGAGCTGTTTTTT
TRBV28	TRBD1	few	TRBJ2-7	CASSPPGTDSYEQYF	TGTGCCAGCAGTCCCCCTGGGACAGACTCCTACGAGCAGTACTTC
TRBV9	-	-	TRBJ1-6	CASSVSSSYNSPLHF	TGTGCCAGCAGCGTCTCGAGCTCCTATAATTCACCCCTCCACTTT
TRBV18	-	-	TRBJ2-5	CASSRSRDGETQYF	TGTGCCAGCTCTCGCAGCAGGGACGGAGAGACCCAGTACTTC
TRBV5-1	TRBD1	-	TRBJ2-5	CASSVTTGDQETQYF	TGCGCCAGCAGCGTCACGACAGGGGATCAAGAGACCCAGTACTTC
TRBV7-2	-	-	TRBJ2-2	CASSPPGRNTGELFF	TGTGCCAGCAGCCCCCCAGGACGGAACACCGGGGAGCTGTTTTTT
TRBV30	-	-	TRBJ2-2	CAWTGLSNTGELFF	TGTGCCTGGACCGGACTATCGAACACCGGGGAGCTGTTTTTT
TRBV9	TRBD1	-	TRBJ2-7	CASSVGQGSPYEQYF	TGTGCCAGCAGCGTAGGACAGGGTAGTCCCTACGAGCAGTACTTC
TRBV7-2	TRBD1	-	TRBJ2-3	CASSLDRDTQYF	TGTGCCAGCAGCTTGGACAGGGATACGCAGTATTTT
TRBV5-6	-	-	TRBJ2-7	CASSLGQVTYEQYF	TGTGCCAGCAGCTTGGGACAGGTTACCTACGAGCAGTACTTC
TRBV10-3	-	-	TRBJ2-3	CANSQGQGSTDTQYF	TGTGCCAACTCCCAAGGCCAGGGTAGCACAGATACGCAGTATTTT
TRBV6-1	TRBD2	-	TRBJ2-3	CASSEASGGAWTDTQYF	TGTGCCAGCAGTGAGGCTAGCGGGGGGGCATGGACAGATACGCAGTATTTT
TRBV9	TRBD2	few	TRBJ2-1	CASSVLLGPQLAGIGEQFF	TGTGCCAGCAGCGTACTTCTGGGGCCGCAACTAGCGGGGATCGGTGAGCAGTTCTTC
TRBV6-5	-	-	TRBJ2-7	CASSYSMFAQTYEQYF	TGTGCCAGCAGTTACTCCATGTTCGCGCAAACCTACGAGCAGTACTTC
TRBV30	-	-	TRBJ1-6	CAWSLEGTYNSPLHF	TGTGCCTGGAGTCTGGAGGGGACGTATAATTCACCCCTCCACTTT
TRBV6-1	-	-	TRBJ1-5	CASRIYRQPQHF	TGTGCCAGCCGAATATATCGGCAGCCCCAGCATTTT
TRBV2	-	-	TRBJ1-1	CASSEVWEAFF	TGTGCCAGCAGTGAGGTGTGGGAAGCTTTCTTT
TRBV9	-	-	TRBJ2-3	CASSAGPNVADTQYF	TGTGCCAGCAGCGCCGGACCGAACGTTGCAGATACGCAGTATTTT
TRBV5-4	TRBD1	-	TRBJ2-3	CASSRTGTDTQYF	TGTGCCAGCAGCCGGACAGGGACAGATACGCAGTATTTT
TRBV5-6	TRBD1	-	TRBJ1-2	CASSPRDSRWGGGYTF	TGTGCCAGCAGCCCGCGGGACAGCCGATGGGGAGGTGGCTACACCTTC
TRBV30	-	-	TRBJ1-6	CAWSVVRGTQGNSPLHF	TGTGCCTGGAGTGTAGTTCGCGGCACCCAGGGAAATTCACCCCTCCACTTT
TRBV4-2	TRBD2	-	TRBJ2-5	CASSQRPSGGETQYF	TGTGCCAGCAGCCAAAGACCTAGCGGGGGTGAGACCCAGTACTTC
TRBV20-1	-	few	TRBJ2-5	CSAAQETQYF	TGCAGTGCCGCGCAAGAGACCCAGTACTTC
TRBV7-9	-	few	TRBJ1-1	CASSHTEAFF	TGTGCCAGCAGCCACACTGAAGCTTTCTTT
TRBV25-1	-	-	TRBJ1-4	CASSESSGTGEKLFF	TGTGCCAGCAGTGAATCCTCCGGGACGGGAGAAAAACTGTTTTTT
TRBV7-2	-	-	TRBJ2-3	CASRRQWASTDTQYF	TGTGCCAGCAGACGACAATGGGCGAGCACAGATACGCAGTATTTT
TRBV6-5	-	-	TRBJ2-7	CASSYRIAYEQYF	TGTGCCAGCAGTTACCGGATCGCCTACGAGCAGTACTTC
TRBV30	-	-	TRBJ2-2	CAWSVGLGNTGELFF	TGTGCCTGGAGTGTTGGATTGGGAAACACCGGGGAGCTGTTTTTT
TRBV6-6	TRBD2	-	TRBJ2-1	CASSGTSGGREEQFF	TGTGCCAGCAGTGGGACTAGCGGGGGGCGGGAGGAGCAGTTCTTC
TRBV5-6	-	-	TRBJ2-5	CASSKPAGDRRRYF	TGTGCCAGCAGCAAACCGGCAGGGGATCGACGGAGGTACTTC
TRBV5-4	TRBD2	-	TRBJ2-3	CASSLKRGTDTQYF	TGTGCCAGCAGCTTGAAGCGGGGGACCGATACGCAGTATTTT
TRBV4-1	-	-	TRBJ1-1	CASSQQAPESVNTEAFF	TGCGCCAGCAGCCAACAGGCGCCGGAATCCGTGAACACTGAAGCTTTCTTT
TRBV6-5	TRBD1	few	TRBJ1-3	CATRRQGAGNTIYF	TGTGCCACCCGTCGACAGGGTGCCGGAAACACCATATATTTT
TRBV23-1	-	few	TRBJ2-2	CASSPPKRPTGELFF	TGCGCCAGCAGTCCCCCAAAAAGGCCCACCGGGGAGCTGTTTTTT
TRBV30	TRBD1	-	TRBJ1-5	CAWSLMTGVQPQHF	TGTGCCTGGAGTCTTATGACAGGGGTACAGCCCCAGCATTTT
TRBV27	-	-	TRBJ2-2	CASSSDTGELFF	TGTGCCAGCAGTTCAGACACCGGGGAGCTGTTTTTT
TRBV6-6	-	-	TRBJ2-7	CASSGLTGLSYEQYF	TGTGCCAGCAGTGGTCTGACAGGTCTTTCCTACGAGCAGTACTTC
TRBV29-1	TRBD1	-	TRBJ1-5	CSVAPDRAGQPQHF	TGCAGCGTTGCTCCGGACAGGGCGGGTCAGCCCCAGCATTTT
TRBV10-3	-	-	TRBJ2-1	CASGLNNEQFF	TGTGCCTCCGGTCTCAACAATGAGCAGTTCTTC
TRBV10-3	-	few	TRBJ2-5	CAISVSGNKETQYF	TGTGCCATCAGTGTCTCAGGGAATAAGGAGACCCAGTACTTC
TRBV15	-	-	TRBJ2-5	CATSRDQVAGFTQYF	TGTGCCACCAGCAGAGATCAGGTGGCAGGGTTTACCCAGTACTTC
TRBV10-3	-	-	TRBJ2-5	CAISESYQETQYF	TGTGCCATCAGTGAATCCTACCAAGAGACCCAGTACTTC
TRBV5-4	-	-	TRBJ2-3	CASSSAARGVSDTQYF	TGTGCCAGCAGCTCTGCCGCCAGAGGGGTATCGGATACGCAGTATTTT
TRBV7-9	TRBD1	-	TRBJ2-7	CASRKGQGELQQYF	TGTGCCAGCAGGAAGGGACAGGGGGAACTTCAGCAGTACTTC
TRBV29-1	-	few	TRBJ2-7	CSVGGSTYEQYF	TGCAGCGTTGGTGGGTCGACCTACGAGCAGTACTTC
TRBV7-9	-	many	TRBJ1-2	CASSFGSLRDYGYTF	TGTGCCAGCAGCTTTGGGAGTCTGAGGGACTATGGCTACACCTTC